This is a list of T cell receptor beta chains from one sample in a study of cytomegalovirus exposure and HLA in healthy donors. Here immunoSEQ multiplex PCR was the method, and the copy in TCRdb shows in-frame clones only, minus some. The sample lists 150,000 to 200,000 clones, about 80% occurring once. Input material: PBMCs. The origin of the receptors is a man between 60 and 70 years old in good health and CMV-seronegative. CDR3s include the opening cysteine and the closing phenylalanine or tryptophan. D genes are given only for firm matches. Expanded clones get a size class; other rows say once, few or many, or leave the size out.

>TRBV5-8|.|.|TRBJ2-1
CASSMRVSGYNEQFF
TGTGCCAGCAGCATGAGGGTATCAGGCTACAATGAGCAGTTCTTC
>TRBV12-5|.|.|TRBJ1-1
CASGLFNQANTEAFF
TGTGCTAGTGGTTTGTTCAATCAGGCGAACACTGAAGCTTTCTTT
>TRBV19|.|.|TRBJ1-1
CASSSKPNTEAFF
TGTGCCAGTAGTTCGAAGCCGAACACTGAAGCTTTCTTT
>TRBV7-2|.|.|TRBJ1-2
CASSTGTNYGYTF
TGTGCCAGCAGTACGGGAACTAACTATGGCTACACCTTC
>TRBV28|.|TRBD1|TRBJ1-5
CASSLSSPQGGHF
TGTGCCAGCAGTTTATCGTCTCCACAGGGGGGGCATTTT
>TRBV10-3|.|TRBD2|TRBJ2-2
CAISESKLAGAGELFF
TGTGCCATCAGTGAGTCGAAACTAGCGGGAGCCGGGGAGCTGTTTTTT
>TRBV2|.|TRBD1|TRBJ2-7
CASVDRNEQYF
TGTGCCAGCGTGGACAGGAACGAGCAGTACTTC
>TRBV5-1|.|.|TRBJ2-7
CASSLEAGGEQYF
TGCGCCAGCAGCTTGGAGGCCGGGGGCGAGCAGTACTTC
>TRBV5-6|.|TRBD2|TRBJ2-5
CASSRTSGKGETQYF
TGTGCCAGCAGCCGGACTAGCGGGAAGGGGGAGACCCAGTACTTC
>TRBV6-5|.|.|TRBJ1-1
CASSDSMNTEAFF
TGTGCCAGCTCAGACAGTATGAACACTGAAGCTTTCTTT
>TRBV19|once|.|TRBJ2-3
CASRDGGGTDTQYF
TGTGCCAGTAGAGACGGCGGAGGCACAGATACGCAGTATTTT
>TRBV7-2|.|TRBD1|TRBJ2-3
CASSLRVTGNTDTQYF
TGTGCCAGCAGCTTAAGGGTGACAGGGAACACAGATACGCAGTATTTT
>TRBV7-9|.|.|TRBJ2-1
CSSRLTSDEQFF
TGTTCCAGCAGACTTACTAGTGATGAGCAGTTCTTC
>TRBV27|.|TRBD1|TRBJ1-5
CASSPQGTGGFSNQPQHF
TGTGCCAGCAGCCCCCAAGGGACAGGGGGGTTTAGCAATCAGCCCCAGCATTTT
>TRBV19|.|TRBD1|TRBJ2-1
CASSRETGGIYNEQFF
TGTGCCAGTAGTAGGGAGACAGGGGGAATCTACAATGAGCAGTTCTTC
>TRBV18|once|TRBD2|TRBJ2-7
CASSPGIGVAGPYEQYF
TGTGCCAGCTCACCAGGTATTGGGGTAGCGGGCCCCTACGAGCAGTACTTC
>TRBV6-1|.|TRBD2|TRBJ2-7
CASSPLAGVSYEQYF
TGTGCCAGCAGTCCCCTAGCGGGAGTTTCCTACGAGCAGTACTTC
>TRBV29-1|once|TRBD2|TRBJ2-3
CSVGSGGTDTQYF
TGCAGCGTTGGTAGCGGGGGTACAGATACGCAGTATTTT
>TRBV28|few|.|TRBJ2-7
CASSLTSSGRPYEQYF
TGTGCCAGCAGTCTGACATCCAGCGGGCGCCCCTACGAGCAGTACTTC
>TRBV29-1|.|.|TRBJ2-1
CSVAERRYNEQFF
TGCAGCGTTGCCGAGCGGAGATACAATGAGCAGTTCTTC
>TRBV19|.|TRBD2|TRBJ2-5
CASSPRTRALGETQYF
TGTGCCAGTAGTCCCCGGACTAGGGCCCTGGGTGAGACCCAGTACTTC
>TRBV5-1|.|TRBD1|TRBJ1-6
CASSGDRGYYNSPLNF
TGCGCCAGCAGCGGAGACAGGGGGTATTATAATTCACCCCTCAACTTT
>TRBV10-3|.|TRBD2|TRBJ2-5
CAAGGGAHVETQYF
TGTGCCGCGGGAGGGGGGGCCCATGTAGAGACCCAGTACTTC
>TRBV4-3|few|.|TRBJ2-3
CASSRTYTGDTQYF
TGCGCCAGCAGCCGTACCTACACGGGGGATACGCAGTATTTT
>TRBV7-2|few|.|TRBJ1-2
CASSIGTGYTF
TGTGCCAGCAGCATCGGGACAGGCTACACCTTC
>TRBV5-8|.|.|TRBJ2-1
CASQRGLRSYNEQFF
TGTGCCAGCCAACGGGGACTGAGGTCCTACAATGAGCAGTTCTTC
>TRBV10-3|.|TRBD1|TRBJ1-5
CAISETEQGFGQPQHF
TGTGCCATCAGTGAGACAGAACAGGGGTTCGGTCAGCCCCAGCATTTT
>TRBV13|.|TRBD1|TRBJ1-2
CASSYPTGGYGYTF
TGTGCCAGCAGCTATCCCACAGGGGGCTATGGCTACACCTTC
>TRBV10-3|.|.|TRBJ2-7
CAISGSGREQYF
TGTGCCATCAGTGGGAGTGGTAGGGAGCAGTACTTC
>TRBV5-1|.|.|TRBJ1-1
CASSLVGGVKNTEAFF
TGCGCCAGCAGCTTGGTGGGGGGTGTAAAGAACACTGAAGCTTTCTTT
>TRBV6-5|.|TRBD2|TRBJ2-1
CASTHLAGGRDEQFF
TGTGCCAGCACCCACTTAGCGGGGGGGCGGGATGAGCAGTTCTTC
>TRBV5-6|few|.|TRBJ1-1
CASSLELLGQAVRDAFF
TGTGCCAGCAGCTTGGAATTGTTGGGGCAGGCGGTCCGTGATGCTTTCTTT
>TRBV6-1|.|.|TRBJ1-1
CASRPQGFTEAFF
TGTGCCAGCAGACCCCAGGGATTCACTGAAGCTTTCTTT
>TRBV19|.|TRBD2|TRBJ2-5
CASSIGGLAAQETQYF
TGTGCCAGTAGTATAGGAGGACTAGCGGCCCAAGAGACCCAGTACTTC
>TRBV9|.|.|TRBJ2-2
CASSVDMAVSTGELFF
TGTGCCAGCAGCGTAGATATGGCGGTCTCCACCGGGGAGCTGTTTTTT
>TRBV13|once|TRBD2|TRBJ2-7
CASSLLASGSNEQYF
TGTGCCAGCAGCTTACTGGCTAGCGGGAGTAACGAGCAGTACTTC
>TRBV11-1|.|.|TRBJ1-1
CASSFQAGDTEAFF
TGTGCCAGCAGCTTCCAGGCGGGGGACACTGAAGCTTTCTTT
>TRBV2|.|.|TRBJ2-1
CASSEQGRSYNEQFF
TGTGCCAGCTCCGAGCAGGGTCGTAGTTACAATGAGCAGTTCTTC
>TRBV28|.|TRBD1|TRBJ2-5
CASTQGGQGGRETQYF
TGTGCCAGCACCCAAGGGGGACAGGGGGGTCGGGAGACCCAGTACTTC
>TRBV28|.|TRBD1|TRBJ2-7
CASRRDRGLSVEQYF
TGTGCCAGCAGACGAGACAGGGGGCTGTCGGTTGAGCAGTACTTC
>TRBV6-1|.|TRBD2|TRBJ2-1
CASSEGLAGSNQGNEQFF
TGTGCCAGCAGTGAAGGTCTAGCGGGATCGAATCAGGGCAATGAGCAGTTCTTC
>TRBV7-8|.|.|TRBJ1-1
CASSLMRDTNTEAFF
TGTGCCAGCAGCTTAATGAGGGACACGAACACTGAAGCTTTCTTT